This TCR beta chain was sequenced during a study of blood T cell repertoires in COVID-19. Across the study: The study drew acute and convalescent COVID-19 samples from the United States, Italy and Spain. PBMCs, B-cell-depleted T cells, or T cells were the source of the cDNA or gDNA that made up the material.

Authors' processing steps: Counts of nucleated cells, estimated from reference gene primer amplification, were obtained. Clones were sequenced by immunoSEQ multiplex PCR, and TCRdb holds only the in-frame ones, with some missing. V and J calls and clone size are given by that table; D and trimming were obtained from the DNA. The data contain 140,000 or so clones, 85% to 90% of them singletons. Deletions cut 8 bases from V and 4 bases from J, with 21 bases between. This CDR3 is 16 amino acids long. The germline CDR1 and CDR2 sequences are SNHLY and FYNNEI. The chain employs TRBV2 and TRBJ1-5; D perhaps matches TRBD1 (6 bases). The clonotype originates from a human donor in a cohort sampled during active COVID-19. Sequencing was carried out using peripheral blood. The CDR3 nucleotides are TGTGCCAGCGCCCGTGAGGACAGCAGGAGTAATCAGCCCCAGCATTTT. As protein: CASAREDSRSNQPQHF.